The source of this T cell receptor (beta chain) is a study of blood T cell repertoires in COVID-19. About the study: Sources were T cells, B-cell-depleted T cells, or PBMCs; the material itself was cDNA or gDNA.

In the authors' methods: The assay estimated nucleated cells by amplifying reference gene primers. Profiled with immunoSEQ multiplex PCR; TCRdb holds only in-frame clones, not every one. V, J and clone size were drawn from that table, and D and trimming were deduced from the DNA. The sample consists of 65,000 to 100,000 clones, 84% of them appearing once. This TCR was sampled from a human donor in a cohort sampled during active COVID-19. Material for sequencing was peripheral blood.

The CDR3, as DNA: TGTGCCAGCAGCCAAGATTTTGCACTGAACTATGGCTACACCTTC. Its translation: CASSQDFALNYGYTF. This sequence joins TRBV3-1 (or the pseudogene TRBV3-2) and TRBJ1-2; D remains ambiguous. With 0 bases removed from V and 2 bases from J, the gap between germline ends came to 10 bases. The CDR3 has 15 residues. Germline CDR1 LGHDT, CDR2 YNNKEL (reference sequence).